This is a list of T cell receptor beta chains from one sample in a study of cytomegalovirus exposure and HLA in healthy donors. Sequencing was performed with immunoSEQ multiplex PCR; in TCRdb, only in-frame clones are kept and a portion is missing. Found here are over 150,000 clones, roughly 70% of them singletons; the top ten hold under 2.5%. Sequenced sample: PBMCs. The receptors were gathered from a man aged 30-40 years in good health and CMV-seronegative. Both conserved end residues are part of each CDR3. A D gene is named only where the DNA matches it firmly. For some rows the clone size is stated as once, few or many, or as a class when expanded; others skip it.

J gene: TRBJ2-7; clone size: -; D gene: TRBD2; V gene: TRBV7-2; CDR3 DNA: TGTGCCAGCAGCTTATTCGGGACTAGTAACTCCGAGCAGTACTTC; CDR3 protein: CASSLFGTSNSEQYF
J gene: TRBJ1-2; clone size: -; D gene: -; V gene: TRBV7-9; CDR3 DNA: TGTGCCAGCAGCTCCGGGCCTCAGGGAAAATTTGGCTACACCTTC; CDR3 protein: CASSSGPQGKFGYTF
J gene: TRBJ2-5; clone size: -; D gene: -; V gene: TRBV5-8; CDR3 DNA: TGTGCCAGCAGCTTGAAAGGGGAAGAGACCCAGTACTTC; CDR3 protein: CASSLKGEETQYF
J gene: TRBJ2-1; clone size: -; D gene: TRBD2; V gene: TRBV5-1; CDR3 DNA: TGCGCCAGCAGCCCTATCTCGGGAGCGGGGGGGCGGGTGGACAATGAGCAGTTCTTC; CDR3 protein: CASSPISGAGGRVDNEQFF
J gene: TRBJ2-3; clone size: -; D gene: TRBD1; V gene: TRBV5-1; CDR3 DNA: TGCGCCAGCAGCAACCGGGACAGAAGGACAGATACGCAGTATTTT; CDR3 protein: CASSNRDRRTDTQYF
J gene: TRBJ1-3; clone size: -; D gene: -; V gene: TRBV10-3; CDR3 DNA: TGTGCCATCAGTGATGAGAAGAGCTCTGGAAACACCATATATTTT; CDR3 protein: CAISDEKSSGNTIYF
J gene: TRBJ2-3; clone size: -; D gene: TRBD2; V gene: TRBV4-1; CDR3 DNA: TGCGCCAGCAGCCAAGAAGTGACTAGCGGGGGTGGGGATACGCAGTATTTT; CDR3 protein: CASSQEVTSGGGDTQYF
J gene: TRBJ1-1; clone size: -; D gene: -; V gene: TRBV19; CDR3 DNA: TGTGCCAGTAGTTCGGTGAACACTGAAGCTTTCTTT; CDR3 protein: CASSSVNTEAFF
J gene: TRBJ2-3; clone size: few; D gene: TRBD2; V gene: TRBV19; CDR3 DNA: TGTGCCAGTAGTTTGCTCGGGACTAGCGGCACAGATACGCAGTATTTT; CDR3 protein: CASSLLGTSGTDTQYF
J gene: TRBJ1-1; clone size: -; D gene: -; V gene: TRBV7-9; CDR3 DNA: TGTGCCAGCAGCTTAGTCGGGGGGCAGAACACTGAAGCTTTCTTT; CDR3 protein: CASSLVGGQNTEAFF
J gene: TRBJ1-2; clone size: -; D gene: -; V gene: TRBV6-6; CDR3 DNA: TGTGCCAGCAGCCAGGGGAACGGTGGCTACACCTTC; CDR3 protein: CASSQGNGGYTF
J gene: TRBJ1-6; clone size: -; D gene: TRBD1; V gene: TRBV9; CDR3 DNA: TGTGCCAGCAGCGTAGAGGGGGCGGGTAATTCACCCCTCAACTTT; CDR3 protein: CASSVEGAGNSPLNF
J gene: TRBJ1-2; clone size: -; D gene: -; V gene: TRBV28; CDR3 DNA: TGTGCCAGCAGCACAACAGAGTATGGCTACACCTTC; CDR3 protein: CASSTTEYGYTF
J gene: TRBJ1-2; clone size: -; D gene: -; V gene: TRBV30; CDR3 DNA: TGTGCCTGGTGGCGGGGGGTAGACGATGGCTACACCTTC; CDR3 protein: CAWWRGVDDGYTF
J gene: TRBJ1-1; clone size: -; D gene: -; V gene: TRBV11-2; CDR3 DNA: TGTGCCAGCAGCTTAATGACACCGAACACTGAAGCTTTCTTT; CDR3 protein: CASSLMTPNTEAFF
J gene: TRBJ2-7; clone size: once; D gene: TRBD1; V gene: TRBV28; CDR3 DNA: TGTGCCAGCCGGGACAGCATCTACGAGCAGTACTTC; CDR3 protein: CASRDSIYEQYF